This T cell receptor (beta chain) originates from a study of cytomegalovirus exposure and HLA in healthy donors. Study-wide findings and caveats: Rates of TCR association differed by HLA locus in a later analysis, with DRB1 highest and HLA-C lowest.

Germline CDR1 SNHLY, CDR2 FYNNEI. Unmatched junction bases numbered 8, after V lost 5 bases and J lost 5 bases. The CDR3 sequence is 15 residues long. Comments on this clone: What it binds is unknown.

PCR primers comprised 60 Vbeta and 13 Jbeta primers. Repertoires were generated with immunoSEQ multiplex PCR, while TCRdb's copy carries only in-frame clones and drops some. The sample holds about 140,000 clones; about four fifths are singletons and the top ten take about 3.1%. V is TRBV2 and J is TRBJ2-3; 9 bases line up with TRBD1. This TCR was sampled from a female donor in good health and CMV-seronegative. The sample was PBMCs. The CDR3 is CASSIRDRVGDTQYF. CDR3 bases: TGTGCCAGCAGTATCCGGGACAGGGTAGGAGATACGCAGTATTTT.